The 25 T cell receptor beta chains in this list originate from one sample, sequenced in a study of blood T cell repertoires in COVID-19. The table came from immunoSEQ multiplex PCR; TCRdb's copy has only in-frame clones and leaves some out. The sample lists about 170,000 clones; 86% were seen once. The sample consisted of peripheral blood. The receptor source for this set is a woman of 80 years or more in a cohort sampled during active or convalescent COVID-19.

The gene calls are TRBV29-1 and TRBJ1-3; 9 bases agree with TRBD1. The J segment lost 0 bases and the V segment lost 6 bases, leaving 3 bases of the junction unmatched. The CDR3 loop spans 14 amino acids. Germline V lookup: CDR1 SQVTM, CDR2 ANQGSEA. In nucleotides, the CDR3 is TGCAGCGTAGCGGACAGGGGCTCTGGAAACACCATATATTTT. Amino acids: CSVADRGSGNTIYF.

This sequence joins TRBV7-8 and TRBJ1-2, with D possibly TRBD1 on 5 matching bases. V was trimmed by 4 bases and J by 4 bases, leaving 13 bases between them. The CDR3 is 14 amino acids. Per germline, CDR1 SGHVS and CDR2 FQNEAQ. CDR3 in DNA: TGTGCCAGCAGCTCCGCAGGGAATTCCTATGGCTACACCTTC. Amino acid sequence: CASSSAGNSYGYTF.

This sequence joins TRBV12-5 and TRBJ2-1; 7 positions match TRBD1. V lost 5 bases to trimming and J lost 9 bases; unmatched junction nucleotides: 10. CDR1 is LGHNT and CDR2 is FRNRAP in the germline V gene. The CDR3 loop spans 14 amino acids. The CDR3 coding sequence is TGTGCTAGTGGTCCAGGGATACGGGACAGTGAGCAGTTCTTC. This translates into CASGPGIRDSEQFF.

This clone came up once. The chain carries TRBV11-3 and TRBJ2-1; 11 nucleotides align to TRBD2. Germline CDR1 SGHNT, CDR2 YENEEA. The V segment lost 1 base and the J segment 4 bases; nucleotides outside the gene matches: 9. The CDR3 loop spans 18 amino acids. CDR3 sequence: CASSLVVTSGGGYNEQFF. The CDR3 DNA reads TGTGCCAGCAGCTTAGTGGTAACTAGCGGGGGTGGTTACAATGAGCAGTTCTTC.

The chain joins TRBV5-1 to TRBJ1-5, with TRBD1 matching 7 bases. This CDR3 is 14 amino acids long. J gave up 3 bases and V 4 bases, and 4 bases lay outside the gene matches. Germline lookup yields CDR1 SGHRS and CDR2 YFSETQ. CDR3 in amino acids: CASSPGTDNQPQHF. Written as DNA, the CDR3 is TGCGCCAGCAGCCCGGGGACAGACAATCAGCCCCAGCATTTT.

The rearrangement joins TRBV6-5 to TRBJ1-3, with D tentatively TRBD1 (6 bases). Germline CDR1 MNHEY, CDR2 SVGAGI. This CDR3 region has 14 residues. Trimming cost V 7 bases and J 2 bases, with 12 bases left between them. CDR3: CASIAQGPGNTIYF. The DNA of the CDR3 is TGTGCCAGCATCGCACAGGGTCCTGGAAACACCATATATTTT.

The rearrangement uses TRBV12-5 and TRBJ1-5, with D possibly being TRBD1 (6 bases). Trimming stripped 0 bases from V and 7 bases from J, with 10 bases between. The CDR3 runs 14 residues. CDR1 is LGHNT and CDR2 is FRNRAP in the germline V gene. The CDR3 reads CASGLVGAGQPQHF. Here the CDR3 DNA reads TGTGCTAGTGGTTTGGTGGGGGCTGGCCAGCCCCAGCATTTT.

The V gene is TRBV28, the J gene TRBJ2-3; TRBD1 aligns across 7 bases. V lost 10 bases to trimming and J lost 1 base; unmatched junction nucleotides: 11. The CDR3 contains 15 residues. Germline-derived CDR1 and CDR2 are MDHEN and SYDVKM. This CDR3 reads CAIVGQYYGTDTQYF. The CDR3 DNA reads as TGTGCCATAGTGGGACAGTACTATGGCACAGATACGCAGTATTTT.

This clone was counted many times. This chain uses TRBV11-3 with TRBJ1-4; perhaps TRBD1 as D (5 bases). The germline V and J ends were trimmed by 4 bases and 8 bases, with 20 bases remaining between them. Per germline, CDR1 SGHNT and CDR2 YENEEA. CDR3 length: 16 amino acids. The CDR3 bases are TGTGCCAGCAGCTCACAAATGGCGGGGGATAGAGAAAAACTGTTTTTT. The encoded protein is CASSSQMAGDREKLFF.

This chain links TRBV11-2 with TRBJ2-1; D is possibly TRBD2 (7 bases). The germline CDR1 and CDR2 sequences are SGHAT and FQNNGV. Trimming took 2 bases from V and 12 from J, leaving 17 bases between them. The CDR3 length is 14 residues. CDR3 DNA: TGTGCCAGCAGCTTATCCGGGGGGCATCAGTGGCAGTTCTTC. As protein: CASSLSGGHQWQFF. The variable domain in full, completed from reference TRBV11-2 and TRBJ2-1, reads EAGVAQSPRYKIIEKRQSVAFWCNPISGHATLYWYQQILGQGPKLLIQFQNNGVVDDSQLPKDRFSAERLKGVDSTLKIQPAKLEDSAVYLCASSLSGGHQWQFFGPGTRLTVL.

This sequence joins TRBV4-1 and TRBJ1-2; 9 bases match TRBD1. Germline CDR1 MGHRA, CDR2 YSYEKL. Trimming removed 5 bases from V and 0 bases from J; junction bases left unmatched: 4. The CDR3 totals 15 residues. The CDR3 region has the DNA TGCGCCAGCAGCGATCGGGACAGGGCTAACTATGGCTACACCTTC. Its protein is CASSDRDRANYGYTF.

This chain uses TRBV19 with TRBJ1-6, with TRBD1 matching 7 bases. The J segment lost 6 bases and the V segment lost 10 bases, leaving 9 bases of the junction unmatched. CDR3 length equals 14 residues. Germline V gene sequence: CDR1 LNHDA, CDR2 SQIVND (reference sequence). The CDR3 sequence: CATTIQGGNSPLHF. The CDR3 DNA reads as TGTGCCACCACGATTCAGGGGGGTAATTCACCCCTCCACTTT.

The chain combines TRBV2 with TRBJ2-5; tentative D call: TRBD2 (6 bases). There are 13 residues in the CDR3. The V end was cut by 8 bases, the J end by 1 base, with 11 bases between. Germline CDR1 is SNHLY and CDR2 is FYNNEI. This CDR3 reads CASHSSAQETQYF. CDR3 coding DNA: TGTGCCAGCCATTCTAGCGCCCAAGAGACCCAGTACTTC.

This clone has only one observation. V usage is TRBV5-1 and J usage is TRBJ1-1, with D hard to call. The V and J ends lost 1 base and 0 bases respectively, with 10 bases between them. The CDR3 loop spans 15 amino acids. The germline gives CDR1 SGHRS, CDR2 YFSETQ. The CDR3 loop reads CASSLSSGMNTEAFF. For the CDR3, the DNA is TGCGCCAGCAGCTTGTCGTCGGGGATGAACACTGAAGCTTTCTTT.

The CDR3 reads CASSQQPGERGYTF. In DNA, the CDR3 is TGTGCCAGCAGTCAGCAACCAGGGGAGCGTGGCTACACCTTC. This sequence joins TRBV28 and TRBJ1-2; a weak D match, TRBD1 (6 bases). Trimming removed 5 bases at V and 7 bases at J, with 17 bases between. The CDR3 extends over 14 amino acids. Germline V gives CDR1 MDHEN, CDR2 SYDVKM.

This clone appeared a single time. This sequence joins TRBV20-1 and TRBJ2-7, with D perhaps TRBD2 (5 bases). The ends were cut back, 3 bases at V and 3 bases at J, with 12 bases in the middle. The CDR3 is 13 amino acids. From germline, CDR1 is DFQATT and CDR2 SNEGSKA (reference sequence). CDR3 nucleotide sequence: TGCAGTGCTAGTCGGGGAAATGGCTACGAGCAGTACTTC. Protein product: CSASRGNGYEQYF.

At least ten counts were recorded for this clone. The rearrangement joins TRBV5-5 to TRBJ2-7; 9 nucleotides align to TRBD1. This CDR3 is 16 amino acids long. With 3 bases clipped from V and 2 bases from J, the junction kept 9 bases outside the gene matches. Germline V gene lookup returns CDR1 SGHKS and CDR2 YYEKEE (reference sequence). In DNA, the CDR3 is TGTGCCAGCAGCTCCCATGGACAGGGGCGCCCCTACGAGCAGTACTTC. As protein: CASSSHGQGRPYEQYF.

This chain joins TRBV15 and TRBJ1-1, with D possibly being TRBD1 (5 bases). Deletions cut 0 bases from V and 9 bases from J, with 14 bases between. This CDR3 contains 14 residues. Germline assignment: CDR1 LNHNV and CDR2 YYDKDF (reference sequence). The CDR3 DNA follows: TGTGCCACCAGCAGAGATAAACAGGCCCTTAAAGCTTTCTTT. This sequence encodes CATSRDKQALKAFF.

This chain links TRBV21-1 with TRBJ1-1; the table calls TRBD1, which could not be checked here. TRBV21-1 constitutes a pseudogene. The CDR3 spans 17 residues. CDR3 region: CASSFRDRGLRDTEAFF. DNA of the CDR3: TGTGCCAGCAGCTTCCGGGACAGGGGGCTTAGGGACACTGAAGCTTTCTTT.

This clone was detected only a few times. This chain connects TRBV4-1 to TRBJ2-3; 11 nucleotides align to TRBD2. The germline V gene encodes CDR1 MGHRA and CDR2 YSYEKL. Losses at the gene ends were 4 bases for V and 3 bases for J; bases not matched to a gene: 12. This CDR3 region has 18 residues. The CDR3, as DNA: TGCGCCAGCAGCCCAACCCCGGCACTAGCGGGAGAGACAGATACGCAGTATTTT. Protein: CASSPTPALAGETDTQYF.

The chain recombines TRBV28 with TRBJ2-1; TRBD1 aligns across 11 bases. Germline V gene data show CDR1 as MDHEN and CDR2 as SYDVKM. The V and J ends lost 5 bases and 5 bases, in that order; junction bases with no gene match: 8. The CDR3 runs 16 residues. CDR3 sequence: CASSPTDRGQDNEQFF. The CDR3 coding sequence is TGTGCCAGCAGTCCGACGGACAGGGGGCAGGACAATGAGCAGTTCTTC. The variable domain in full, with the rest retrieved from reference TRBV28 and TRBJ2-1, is DVKVTQSSRYLVKRTGEKVFLECVQDMDHENMFWYRQDPGLGLRLIYFSYDVKMKEKGDIPEGYSVSREKKERFSLILESASTNQTSMYLCASSPTDRGQDNEQFFGPGTRLTVL.

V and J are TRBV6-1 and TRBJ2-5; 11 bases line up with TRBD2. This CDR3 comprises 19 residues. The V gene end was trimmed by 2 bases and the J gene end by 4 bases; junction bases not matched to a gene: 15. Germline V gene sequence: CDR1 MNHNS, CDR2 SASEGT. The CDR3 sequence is CASSERGLAGGGFAETQYF. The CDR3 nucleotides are TGTGCCAGCAGTGAACGGGGTCTAGCGGGAGGTGGATTCGCAGAGACCCAGTACTTC.

This CDR3 reads CASRGEVAGGPFGYEQYV. CDR3 in DNA: TGCGCCAGCAGAGGTGAGGTAGCGGGAGGGCCTTTCGGGTACGAGCAGTACGTC. The chain links TRBV4-1 to TRBJ2-7, with 11 nucleotides matching TRBD2. The length of the CDR3 is 18 residues. V lost 6 bases and J lost 4; bases outside the gene matches: 17. Looked up from germline, CDR1 is MGHRA and CDR2 is YSYEKL.

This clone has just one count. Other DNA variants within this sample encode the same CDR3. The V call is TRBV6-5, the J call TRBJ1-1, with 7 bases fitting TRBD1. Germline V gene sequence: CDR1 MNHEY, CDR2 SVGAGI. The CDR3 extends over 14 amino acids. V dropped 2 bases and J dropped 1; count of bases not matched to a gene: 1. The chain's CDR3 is CASSYRTGNTEAFF. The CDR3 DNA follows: TGTGCCAGCAGTTACAGGACAGGGAACACTGAAGCTTTCTTT.

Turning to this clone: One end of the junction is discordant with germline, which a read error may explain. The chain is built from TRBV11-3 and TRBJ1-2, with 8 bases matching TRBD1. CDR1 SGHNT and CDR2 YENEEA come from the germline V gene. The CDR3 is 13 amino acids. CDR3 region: CASSIDRGYGYTF. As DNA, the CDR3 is TGTGCCAGCAGCATAGACAGGGGCTATGGCTACACCTTC.